These 16 T cell receptor beta chains were sequenced from one sample in a study of blood T cells in healthy people across ages. Primed by a sample-barcoded 5' primer and a J-beta primer mix, a second PCR proceeded for about 6 to 12 cycles. TCRdb analysed the 5' RACE reads with MiXCR anew, one entry per CDR3 protein. The sample holds 800,000 to 950,000 distinct CDR3 sequences, roughly 43% seen once. Sequenced sample: blood. The receptors come from a man aged 25 to 40 in good health.

The chain employs TRBV12-3 or TRBV12-4 and TRBJ1-5; D ambiguous. V was cut by 6 bases and J by 7 bases, with 25 bases left in between. The CDR3 consists of 17 residues. The CDR3 bases are TGTGCCAGCAGCCGTCGGAGCCTGCCAGGTACGCACCAGCCCCAGCATTTT. Residues: CASSRRSLPGTHQPQHF.

The chain combines TRBV6-1 with TRBJ2-1; TRBD1 matches at 7 bases. Germline V CDR1 and CDR2: MNHNS, SASEGT. V lost 1 base and J lost 8; bases outside the gene matches: 8. CDR3 length: 15 amino acids. CDR3 coding DNA: TGTGCCAGCAGTGAAGGAGGGGGCAGGGGCGATGAGCAGTTCTTC. This sequence encodes CASSEGGGRGDEQFF.

This chain uses TRBV2 with TRBJ2-4; D gene ambiguous. The DNA matches TRBJ2-5 better at its end, which makes the J call doubtful. Germline V gives CDR1 SNHLY, CDR2 FYNNEI. This CDR3 comprises 13 residues. The CDR3, as DNA: TGTGCCAGCAGTGAGCGGTTAGGAGAGACCCAGTACTTC. Protein sequence: CASSERLGETQYF.

The J gene is TRBJ1-4, the V gene TRBV4-1; a weak D match, TRBD1 (6 bases). The CDR3 is 14 residues long. Trimming stripped 5 bases from V and 8 bases from J, with 15 bases between. In germline, CDR1 is MGHRA, CDR2 YSYEKL. The CDR3 bases are TGCGCCAGCAGCACCCTCGCAGGGGAGGAAAAACTGTTTTTT. Protein sequence: CASSTLAGEEKLFF.

The CDR3 bases are TGTGCCAGTAGTAACGACAGACGGGGCACTGAAGCTTTCTTT. This translates into CASSNDRRGTEAFF. This chain uses TRBV25-1 with TRBJ1-1, with D possibly TRBD1 on 5 matching bases. Germline V CDR1 and CDR2: MGHDK, SYGVNS. Trimming shortened V by 9 bases and J by 4 bases, and 18 bases separated the two germline ends. CDR3 length equals 14 residues.

This clonotype has a handful of counts. The chain has TRBV28 and TRBJ1-3, with 11 bases identical to TRBD1. V shed 10 bases and J 4 bases; nucleotides not matched to a gene: 9. The CDR3 is made up of 15 amino acids. The germline V gene has CDR1 MDHEN and CDR2 SYDVKM. CDR3 in amino acids: CATLDRGQKGNTIYF. The CDR3 region has the DNA TGTGCCACCCTGGACAGGGGGCAGAAAGGAAACACCATATATTTT.

There are a few counts of this clonotype. The J gene is TRBJ2-7, the V gene TRBV7-2; D uncertain. Germline CDR1 is SGHTA and CDR2 is FQGNSA. CDR3 length equals 11 residues. Between the trimmed V and J ends, which lost 5 bases and 5 bases, there was a span of 7 bases. CDR3 in amino acids: CASSKPNEQYF. CDR3 DNA: TGTGCCAGCAGCAAGCCCAACGAGCAGTACTTC. The full variable domain, with the rest looked up from reference TRBV7-2 and TRBJ2-7, is GAGVSQSPSNKVTEKGKDVELRCDPISGHTALYWYRQSLGQGLEFLIYFQGNSAPDKSGLPSDRFSAERTGGSVSTLTIQRTQQEDSAVYLCASSKPNEQYFGPGTRLTVT.

This clonotype has a handful of counts. The V and J genes are TRBV29-1 and TRBJ2-3; 8 nucleotides align to TRBD2. The CDR3 has 16 residues. Germline trimming cut 4 bases from V and 2 bases from J; bases unmatched to any gene: 11. Germline V CDR1 and CDR2: SQVTM, ANQGSEA. The CDR3 DNA is TGCAGCGTTGTGACCCTGATCGGGGGGGCCACAGATACGCAGTATTTT. Translation: CSVVTLIGGATDTQYF.

The chain is built from TRBV11-2 and TRBJ1-1, with unresolved D. Germline V gene sequence: CDR1 SGHAT, CDR2 FQNNGV. The CDR3 is made up of 13 amino acids. Trimming shortened V by 5 bases and J by 5 bases, and 12 bases separated the two germline ends. The CDR3 region is CASSQRSGTEAFF. The CDR3 coding sequence is TGTGCCAGCAGCCAGCGGAGTGGAACTGAAGCTTTCTTT.

A remark on this clonotype: An end of the junction does not agree with germline; a read error may underlie this. This chain connects TRBV7-6 to TRBJ2-5; D might be TRBD2 (6 bases). The length of the CDR3 is 16 residues. CDR1 SGHVS and CDR2 FNYEAQ come from the germline V gene. The CDR3 loop is CTSSLAGTLGQETQYF. The CDR3 region has the DNA TGTACCAGCAGCTTAGCCGGGACTTTAGGTCAAGAGACCCAGTACTTC.

This clonotype appeared a few times. The rearrangement uses TRBV3-1 and TRBJ2-1, with D perhaps assigned TRBD1 or TRBD2 (6 bases each). CDR1 is LGHDT and CDR2 is YNNKEL in the germline V gene (reference sequence). The CDR3 covers 14 residues. Trimming shortened V by 1 base and J by 7 bases, and 11 bases separated the two germline ends. CDR3 amino acids: CASSQARGRNEQFF. The CDR3 DNA reads as TGTGCCAGCAGCCAAGCCCGGGGGCGGAATGAGCAGTTCTTC.

The rearrangement uses TRBV4-1 and TRBJ2-1, with 7 bases aligning to TRBD2. The CDR3 contains 16 residues. The junction had 10 bases not matched to a gene; V was cut back by 1 base and J by 7 bases. CDR1 is MGHRA, CDR2 YSYEKL, per germline. The CDR3, as DNA: TGCGCCAGCAGCCAAGTCCTGGGCGCGGGGGTTAATGAGCAGTTCTTC. Amino acids: CASSQVLGAGVNEQFF.

This clonotype was counted a few times. The rearrangement uses TRBV6-2 or TRBV6-3 and TRBJ2-5; 13 bases line up with TRBD2. Germline V gene sequence: CDR1 MNHEY, CDR2 SVGEGT. After removal of 4 bases from V and 2 bases from J, the junction contained 7 bases not matched to a gene. CDR3 length equals 17 residues. CDR3 protein: CASSWTSGGPLQETQYF. The CDR3 bases are TGTGCCAGCAGTTGGACTAGCGGGGGCCCCCTTCAAGAGACCCAGTACTTC.

This clonotype was counted between two and nine times. The chain has TRBV7-9 and TRBJ2-7; D assignment may be TRBD1 or TRBD2 (5 bases each). Looked up from germline, CDR1 is SEHNR and CDR2 is FQNEAQ (reference sequence). The germline V and J ends were trimmed by 5 bases and 3 bases, with 17 bases remaining between them. CDR3 length: 15 amino acids. The CDR3 loop is CASSHPRDRIYEQYF. The CDR3, as DNA: TGTGCCAGCAGCCACCCTAGGGACCGTATCTACGAGCAGTACTTC.

The V call is TRBV20-1, the J call TRBJ2-3; no reliable D call. Germline CDR1 is DFQATT and CDR2 is SNEGSKA (reference sequence). The CDR3 consists of 11 residues. The V end lost 6 bases, the J end lost 6 bases, and 10 bases lay between the germline ends. Here the CDR3 reads CSAPAPDTQYF. The CDR3 DNA reads TGCAGTGCCCCCGCGCCGGATACGCAGTATTTT.

The V gene is TRBV2, the J gene TRBJ2-7; possibly TRBD1 for D (6 bases). Germline V gives CDR1 SNHLY, CDR2 FYNNEI. V dropped 6 bases and J dropped 0 bases, with 15 bases sitting between them. There are 15 residues in the CDR3. The CDR3 spells CASSQQGLSSYEQYF. The CDR3 DNA reads as TGTGCCAGCAGCCAACAGGGCCTGAGCTCCTACGAGCAGTACTTC.